One and the same sample provided the 27 T cell receptor beta chains below, sequenced in a study of graft-versus-host responses after intestinal transplantation. Sequencing was performed with immunoSEQ multiplex PCR; in TCRdb, only in-frame clones are kept and a portion is missing. The repertoire holds about 120,000 clones, with around 95% as singletons. These TCRs are of unknown antigen specificity. The source material was unstimulated CD8+ T cells sorted from spleen or lymph node cells, sampled before intestinal transplant. Every receptor here comes from a human donor who received an intestinal transplant.

The chain combines TRBV6-1 with TRBJ2-1; tentatively, D is TRBD1 (6 bases). Germline V lookup: CDR1 MNHNS, CDR2 SASEGT. With 6 bases removed from V and 8 bases from J, the gap between germline ends came to 17 bases. The CDR3 is 14 residues long. The CDR3: CASSDNRAADEQFF. The CDR3 DNA reads TGTGCCAGCAGCGACAACAGGGCCGCGGATGAGCAGTTCTTC.

The chain recombines TRBV15 with TRBJ2-7; 10 bases are a match to TRBD1. With V trimmed by 0 bases and J by 3 bases, 5 bases remained unmatched. CDR3 length: 16 residues. Germline V gene lookup returns CDR1 LNHNV and CDR2 YYDKDF (reference sequence). The CDR3 DNA follows: TGTGCCACCAGCAGAGATTCCGGGACAGGGGTCTACGAGCAGTACTTC. Translating it yields CATSRDSGTGVYEQYF.

V usage is TRBV7-8 and J usage is TRBJ1-2, with TRBD1 identical over 9 bases. This CDR3 comprises 19 residues. V lost 1 base and J lost 3; bases outside the gene matches: 15. Germline V gene lookup returns CDR1 SGHVS and CDR2 FQNEAQ. CDR3 region: CASSLGSGQGSNQHYGYTF. The CDR3 DNA reads TGTGCCAGCAGCTTAGGATCGGGACAGGGATCCAATCAGCACTATGGCTACACCTTC.

This clone was observed once. The chain is built from TRBV4-3 and TRBJ2-7, with 8 bases matching TRBD2. The trim removed 4 bases at V and 7 bases at J, leaving 6 bases unmatched. The CDR3 runs 13 residues. Germline V gene data show CDR1 as LGHNA and CDR2 as YSLEER. The CDR3 DNA reads as TGCGCCAGCAGCCCTGCGGGAGGTGTTGAGCAGTACTTC. It yields the protein CASSPAGGVEQYF.

This chain links TRBV28 with TRBJ1-5; tentative D call: TRBD1 (5 bases). Germline V CDR1 and CDR2: MDHEN, SYDVKM. Trimming pared 7 bases from V and 4 bases from J, leaving 17 bases between. The CDR3 length is 15 residues. For the CDR3, the DNA is TGTGCCAGCACCGTATCCGCGGGGGAAAATCAGCCCCAGCATTTT. Encoded protein: CASTVSAGENQPQHF.

The chain uses TRBV5-4 and TRBJ1-1, with D uncertain. This CDR3 region has 13 residues. The V end lost 1 base, the J end lost 0 bases, and 4 bases lay between the germline ends. Germline V lookup: CDR1 SGHNT, CDR2 YYREEE (reference sequence). The CDR3 here is CASSLTVNTEAFF. The CDR3 DNA follows: TGTGCCAGCAGCTTGACAGTGAACACTGAAGCTTTCTTT.

The CDR3 sequence is CASSYVLAGGFYEQYF. CDR3 coding DNA: TGTGCCAGCAGTTACGTGCTAGCGGGAGGGTTCTACGAGCAGTACTTC. The chain carries TRBV6-5 and TRBJ2-7; 12 nucleotides line up with TRBD2. Trimming cost V 2 bases and J 3 bases; bases outside gene matches: 5. This CDR3 contains 16 residues. The germline V gene encodes CDR1 MNHEY and CDR2 SVGAGI.

The CDR3 spells CASSASGGFRQETQYF. In DNA, the CDR3 is TGTGCCAGCAGCGCCTCAGGGGGATTTCGACAAGAGACCCAGTACTTC. This chain joins TRBV9 and TRBJ2-5; the match to TRBD1 covers 7 bases. The ends lost 3 bases at V and 2 bases at J; junction bases unmatched: 10. The CDR3 totals 16 residues. Germline V gene sequence: CDR1 SGDLS, CDR2 YYNGEE.

This chain links TRBV28 with TRBJ1-5; 10 bases are a match to TRBD1. Losses at the gene ends were 4 bases for V and 6 bases for J; bases not matched to a gene: 3. CDR3 length: 14 amino acids. The germline gives CDR1 MDHEN, CDR2 SYDVKM. Here the CDR3 DNA reads TGTGCCAGCAGTTCGCGACAGGGGGCTCAGCCCCAGCATTTT. Protein: CASSSRQGAQPQHF.

The V call is TRBV6-5, the J call TRBJ2-7, with D uncertain. V dropped 6 bases and J dropped 2 bases, with 14 bases sitting between them. The CDR3 sequence is 14 residues long. The germline gives CDR1 MNHEY, CDR2 SVGAGI. The CDR3 reads CASRLLDGAYEQYF. CDR3 nucleotides: TGTGCCAGCAGGCTACTCGACGGAGCCTACGAGCAGTACTTC.

The chain has TRBV7-3 and TRBJ2-4; D unclear. Germline V gene sequence: CDR1 SGHTA, CDR2 FQGTGA. Trimming took off 1 base at V and 5 bases at J, with 9 bases between the two ends. The CDR3 runs 14 residues. The CDR3 region is CASSLMSIQNIQYF. Written as DNA, the CDR3 is TGTGCCAGCAGCTTAATGAGTATCCAAAACATTCAGTACTTC.

This clone is a singleton in its sample. The CDR3 spells CASSMRGPSNEQFF. The CDR3 region has the DNA TGTGCCAGTAGTATGAGGGGGCCCAGCAATGAGCAGTTCTTC. The genes are TRBV19 and TRBJ2-1; 7 bases agree with TRBD1. J was trimmed by 6 bases and V by 3 bases; bases with no gene match: 5. This CDR3 comprises 14 residues. Germline-derived CDR1 and CDR2 are LNHDA and SQIVND (reference sequence).

A few counts support this clone. The chain couples TRBV9 to TRBJ2-5, with 7 bases fitting TRBD2. Germline CDR1 is SGDLS and CDR2 is YYNGEE. The CDR3 loop spans 14 amino acids. V lost 0 bases to trimming and J lost 5 bases; unmatched junction nucleotides: 4. The chain's CDR3 is CASSVEGGMETQYF. CDR3 sequence (DNA): TGTGCCAGCAGCGTAGAGGGAGGGATGGAGACCCAGTACTTC.

The table lists this clone with a count of one. The rearrangement uses TRBV5-4 and TRBJ2-1; TRBD2 is a possible D gene (5 bases). Germline V gene sequence: CDR1 SGHNT, CDR2 YYREEE (reference sequence). The CDR3 spans 16 residues. Trimming removed 1 base at V and 7 bases at J, with 18 bases between. The chain's CDR3 is CASSLNSDEGGNEQFF. The CDR3 region has the DNA TGTGCCAGCAGCTTGAATAGCGACGAGGGCGGTAATGAGCAGTTCTTC.

This clone was counted a single time. This CDR3 reads CASSLSEWTSAYEQYF. CDR3 coding DNA: TGTGCCAGCAGTTTATCGGAGTGGACTAGCGCGTACGAGCAGTACTTC. The V and J genes are TRBV27 and TRBJ2-7, with 9 bases that match TRBD2. CDR3 length: 16 amino acids. The ends lost 0 bases at V and 4 bases at J; junction bases unmatched: 7. The germline gives CDR1 MNHEY, CDR2 SMNVEV (reference sequence).

V is TRBV7-9 and J is TRBJ2-1; 9 positions agree with TRBD1. The CDR3 consists of 17 residues. J lost 2 bases, V lost 5 bases, and 10 bases had no gene match. Germline CDR1 and CDR2: SEHNR and FQNEAQ (reference sequence). Written as DNA, the CDR3 is TGTGCCAGCAGCCCCGGGGGCGGACAGGGGACCTACAATGAGCAGTTCTTC. Translating it yields CASSPGGGQGTYNEQFF.

The chain employs TRBV7-2 and TRBJ1-2, with 8 bases matching TRBD1. There are 13 residues in the CDR3. V lost 5 bases to trimming and J lost 5 bases; unmatched junction nucleotides: 4. Looked up from germline, CDR1 is SGHTA and CDR2 is FQGNSA. Here the CDR3 reads CASSPGGAYGYTF. The CDR3 DNA follows: TGTGCCAGCAGCCCAGGGGGCGCTTATGGCTACACCTTC.

The chain recombines TRBV7-6 with TRBJ1-1; D call uncertain. Trimming removed 1 base from V and 6 bases from J, with 9 bases in between. Looked up from germline, CDR1 is SGHVS and CDR2 is FNYEAQ. This CDR3 is 13 amino acids long. The CDR3 loop reads CASSLEAGAEAFF. CDR3 in DNA: TGTGCCAGCAGCTTAGAAGCGGGCGCTGAAGCTTTCTTT.

V is TRBV19 and J is TRBJ2-7; 12 positions match TRBD2. Trimming removed 5 bases from V and 4 bases from J; junction bases left unmatched: 3. Germline V gene lookup returns CDR1 LNHDA and CDR2 SQIVND (reference sequence). This CDR3 has 14 residues. CDR3 nucleotide sequence: TGTGCCAGTAGTCTCGGGACTAGCGGGTACGAGCAGTACTTC. Translation: CASSLGTSGYEQYF.

The V gene is TRBV19, the J gene TRBJ2-7; perhaps TRBD1 as D (6 bases). The CDR3 runs 13 residues. Per germline, CDR1 LNHDA and CDR2 SQIVND (reference sequence). The V end was cut by 5 bases, the J end by 1 base, with 9 bases between. CDR3 bases: TGTGCCAGTAGTTGGGACAAGTCCTACGAGCAGTACTTC. Its protein is CASSWDKSYEQYF.

The chain links TRBV7-2 to TRBJ2-1; 12 nucleotides line up with TRBD2. Germline V gene lookup returns CDR1 SGHTA and CDR2 FQGNSA. The V segment lost 0 bases and the J segment 8 bases; nucleotides outside the gene matches: 11. The CDR3 is 18 residues long. The CDR3 DNA sequence: TGTGCCAGCAGCTTAGCCACCAGCCTAGCGGGAGGGCCCCATGAGCAGTTCTTC. It encodes CASSLATSLAGGPHEQFF.

This clone appeared a single time. This sequence joins TRBV27 and TRBJ1-2, with D unclear. The CDR3 sequence is 12 residues long. The V end lost 6 bases, the J end lost 2 bases, and 7 bases lay between the germline ends. CDR1 is MNHEY and CDR2 is SMNVEV in the germline V gene (reference sequence). As DNA, the CDR3 is TGTGCCAGCAGAGTAGGAAACTATGGCTACACCTTC. Its protein product is CASRVGNYGYTF.

The chain combines TRBV6-5 with TRBJ2-1; 11 bases agree with TRBD2. There are 13 residues in the CDR3. The ends lost 6 bases at V and 12 bases at J; junction bases unmatched: 7. Germline CDR1 and CDR2: MNHEY and SVGAGI. CDR3 DNA sequence: TGTGCCAGCAGCTTAACTAGCGGGAGTAGGCAGTTCTTC. This sequence encodes CASSLTSGSRQFF.

This chain uses TRBV15 with TRBJ1-2; TRBD1 aligns across 7 bases. CDR3 length: 13 residues. J gave up 7 bases and V 0 bases, and 2 bases lay outside the gene matches. Germline CDR1 reads LNHNV; CDR2 reads YYDKDF (reference sequence). The CDR3 coding sequence is TGTGCCACCAGCAGAGAAGGGGGCTTTGGCTACACCTTC. This codes for CATSREGGFGYTF.

The chain uses TRBV18 and TRBJ2-6, with D perhaps matching TRBD2 (5 bases). Germline V gene sequence: CDR1 KGHSH, CDR2 LQKENI. Trimming left V 4 bases short and J 0 bases short, with 7 bases between. The CDR3 contains 15 residues. CDR3 nucleotide sequence: TGTGCCAGCTCACGAGGGTCCTCTGGGGCCAACGTCCTGACTTTC. Translation: CASSRGSSGANVLTF.

The gene calls are TRBV28 and TRBJ1-5, with 11 nucleotides matching TRBD1. The CDR3 contains 17 residues. Germline loops: CDR1 MDHEN, CDR2 SYDVKM. V dropped 4 bases and J dropped 2; count of bases not matched to a gene: 7. Here the CDR3 DNA reads TGTGCCAGCAGTTGGGGACAGGGGGGGGTCGGCAATCAGCCCCAGCATTTT. Amino acids: CASSWGQGGVGNQPQHF.

The chain links TRBV27 to TRBJ2-7; TRBD2 matches at 9 bases. Trimming cost V 4 bases and J 2 bases; bases outside gene matches: 9. The CDR3 extends over 16 amino acids. Germline V lookup: CDR1 MNHEY, CDR2 SMNVEV (reference sequence). The CDR3 DNA reads TGTGCCAGCAGTTCCTCAGGCGGGAGGGACCCCTACGAGCAGTACTTC. This codes for CASSSSGGRDPYEQYF.